This T cell receptor beta chain stems from a study of long-term antiretroviral therapy in people with HIV. Ahead of DNA extraction, samples held about 0.95-11 million cryopreserved PBMC each. A remark on this clone: Antigen: not known.

Trimming at V came to 2 bases and at J to 7 bases, leaving 15 bases not matched to a gene. The CDR3 consists of 17 residues. Germline CDR1 SGHRS, CDR2 YFSETQ. Sequencing used immunoSEQ v3.0 at survey level. The data were produced by immunoSEQ multiplex PCR, yet TCRdb's version contains in-frame clones alone and is incomplete. In the table there are about 17,000 clones, over 75% of which are singletons. Study observations and caveats: Repertoire composition at all time points was dominated by clones that had expanded before ART. Following ART, diversity rose but still fell short of transplant donor controls.

The TCR sequence derives from a man between 60 and 75 years old with HIV. The chain has TRBV5-1 and TRBJ2-5; 9 bases are a match to TRBD2. The sample was unsorted PBMCs, taken 0.3 years after starting antiretroviral therapy. The chain's CDR3 is CASSFGSSGGAPGTQYF. For the CDR3, the DNA is TGCGCCAGCAGCTTTGGGAGTAGCGGGGGCGCCCCAGGGACCCAGTACTTC.